Listed below are T cell receptor beta chains from one sample, sequenced in a study of blood T cell repertoires in COVID-19. The assay was immunoSEQ multiplex PCR, and TCRdb's table has in-frame clones only and misses some. This repertoire shows roughly 300,000 clones, 65% to 85% found once; its top ten account for about 1.5%. Sequenced sample: peripheral blood. These TCRs come from a human donor with COVID-19, enrolled during active disease. The donor label of this sample is uncertain. Both conserved end residues are part of each CDR3. D genes are given only for firm matches. Size is omitted from some rows. Given values are once, few, many or a class for expanded clones.

D,size,V,J,CDR3,DNA
-,-,TRBV15,TRBJ1-1,CATSRILGTPVEAFF,TGTGCCACCAGCAGAATCCTGGGGACACCAGTTGAAGCTTTCTTT
-,-,TRBV3-1/TRBV3-2,TRBJ1-2,CASSLAQVWNYGYTF,TGTGCCAGCAGCCTAGCACAGGTTTGGAACTATGGCTACACCTTC
-,-,TRBV4-1,TRBJ2-1,CASSQDLSRGDEIREQFF,TGCGCCAGCAGCCAAGATCTGAGCAGGGGGGATGAGATTCGGGAGCAGTTCTTC
TRBD2,-,TRBV27,TRBJ2-2,CASSAWGLAGDTGELFF,TGTGCCAGCAGTGCCTGGGGGCTAGCGGGAGACACCGGGGAGCTGTTTTTT
-,-,TRBV3-1/TRBV3-2,TRBJ1-2,CASSDSGETTSGYTF,TGTGCCAGCAGCGATTCGGGGGAAACTACCTCTGGCTACACCTTC
-,-,TRBV27,TRBJ2-7,CASSPDRYYEQYF,TGTGCCAGCAGTCCCGACAGATACTACGAGCAGTACTTC
TRBD1,-,TRBV28,TRBJ1-5,CASSFPRGGTGQPQHF,TGTGCCAGCAGTTTTCCCAGAGGGGGGACAGGGCAGCCCCAGCATTTT
-,-,TRBV6-6,TRBJ2-1,CASSYLGQELYNEQFF,TGTGCCAGCAGTTATTTGGGACAAGAGCTGTACAATGAGCAGTTCTTC
-,-,TRBV7-9,TRBJ1-1,CASSLGTANTEAFF,TGTGCCAGCAGCTTAGGGACAGCCAACACTGAAGCTTTCTTT
-,-,TRBV28,TRBJ1-2,CASSTDFNYGYTF,TGTGCCAGCAGTACGGACTTTAACTATGGCTACACCTTC
-,-,TRBV6-5,TRBJ1-2,CASILDVRDPYGYTF,TGTGCCAGCATCTTGGACGTCAGGGATCCCTATGGCTACACCTTC
TRBD1,few,TRBV18,TRBJ1-6,CASSPTGGRNSPLHF,TGTGCCAGCTCACCCACAGGGGGGAGAAATTCACCCCTCCACTTT
-,-,TRBV11-2,TRBJ2-1,CASSLLLGGSSYNEQFF,TGTGCCAGCAGCTTACTACTAGGGGGAAGCTCCTACAATGAGCAGTTCTTC
TRBD2,many,TRBV28,TRBJ2-3,CASSSASGTQYF,TGTGCCAGCAGTTCGGCTAGCGGGACGCAGTATTTT